This T cell receptor (beta chain) originates from a study of cytomegalovirus exposure and HLA in healthy donors. Study context: For the roughly 370 genotyped donors, over 80% fell within the Caucasian-associated ancestry cluster. Regarding the study as a whole: TCR beta sequences reportedly predicted the HLA-A and HLA-B alleles of most subjects accurately. Looking again later, the authors saw that most CMV-associated TCR beta chains seemed HLA-restricted.

The V segment lost 0 bases and the J segment 6 bases; nucleotides outside the gene matches: 6. In germline, CDR1 is MNHEY, CDR2 SVGAGI. This CDR3 comprises 16 residues. As concerns this clone: The antigen remains unidentified.

PCR employed 60 Vbeta and 13 Jbeta primers. The data were produced by immunoSEQ multiplex PCR, yet TCRdb's version contains in-frame clones alone and is incomplete. Of some 40,000 clones in the sample, approximately 80% were seen once. The sample taken for sequencing was PBMCs. This TCR was recovered from a woman between 18 and 29 years old in good health and CMV-seropositive. V gene TRBV6-5 combines with J gene TRBJ2-2, with TRBD1 matching 8 bases. The CDR3 DNA reads TGTGCCAGCAGTTACTCGGACAGGGTGTCCGCCGGGGAGCTGTTTTTT. It specifies CASSYSDRVSAGELFF.